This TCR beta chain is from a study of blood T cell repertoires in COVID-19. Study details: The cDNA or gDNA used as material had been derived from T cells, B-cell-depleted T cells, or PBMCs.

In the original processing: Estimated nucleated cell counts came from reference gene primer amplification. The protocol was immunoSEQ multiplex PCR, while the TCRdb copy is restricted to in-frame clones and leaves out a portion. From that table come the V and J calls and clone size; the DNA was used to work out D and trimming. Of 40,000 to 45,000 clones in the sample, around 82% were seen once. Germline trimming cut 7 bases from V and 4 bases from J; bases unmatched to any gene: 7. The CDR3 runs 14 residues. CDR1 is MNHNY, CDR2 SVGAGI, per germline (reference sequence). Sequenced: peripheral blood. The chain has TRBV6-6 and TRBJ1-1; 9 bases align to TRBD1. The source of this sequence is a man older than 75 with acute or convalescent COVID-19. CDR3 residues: CASIQGQGRTEAFF. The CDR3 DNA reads TGTGCCAGCATCCAGGGACAGGGCCGCACTGAAGCTTTCTTT.